These 14 T cell receptor beta chains were all obtained from the same sample, sequenced in a study of control samples from healthy donors and cancer patients. The assay was immunoSEQ multiplex PCR, and TCRdb's table has in-frame clones only and misses some. The sample has roughly 180,000 clones, 94% seen once. Input material: blood. The receptors were sampled from a woman between 18 and 30 years old in good health.

This rearrangement joins TRBV5-6 to TRBJ1-2; D is unclear. The CDR3 consists of 12 residues. Germline V gene lookup returns CDR1 SGHDT and CDR2 YYEEEE. V lost 1 base to trimming and J lost 6 bases, with 7 bases between them. The CDR3 sequence: CASSLREDGYTF. CDR3 coding DNA: TGTGCCAGCAGCTTGAGGGAGGATGGCTACACCTTC.

The J gene is TRBJ1-2, the V gene TRBV6-5, with 7 bases matching TRBD1. Germline V gene lookup returns CDR1 MNHEY and CDR2 SVGAGI. The CDR3 has 13 amino acids. V was pared by 6 bases and J by 5 bases, with 6 bases of the junction left unmatched. The CDR3 loop reads CASSLRGQYGYTF. The CDR3 DNA reads TGTGCCAGCAGCCTAAGGGGGCAGTATGGCTACACCTTC.

There are a few counts of this clone. The rearrangement links TRBV19 to TRBJ1-2, with D tentatively TRBD1 (5 bases). CDR1 and CDR2 (germline): LNHDA, SQIVND (reference sequence). The length of the CDR3 is 14 residues. The V gene lost 6 bases and the J gene lost 2 bases, with 13 bases spanning the gap. The CDR3: CASSAWDGNYGYTF. In DNA, the CDR3 is TGTGCCAGTAGCGCTTGGGACGGAAACTATGGCTACACCTTC.

This chain links TRBV28 with TRBJ2-7, with D perhaps matching TRBD2 (5 bases). The CDR3 totals 13 residues. The germline V gene encodes CDR1 MDHEN and CDR2 SYDVKM. The germline V and J ends were trimmed by 8 bases and 3 bases, with 14 bases remaining between them. Here the CDR3 reads CASRDWGRYEQYF. The CDR3 DNA sequence: TGTGCCAGCCGGGATTGGGGTCGCTACGAGCAGTACTTC.

J is TRBJ2-7 and V is TRBV10-1; D is uncertain. Germline CDR1 reads WNHNN; CDR2 reads SYGVQD (reference sequence). This CDR3 is built from 12 residues. Trimming took off 2 bases at V and 3 bases at J, with 5 bases between the two ends. CDR3 sequence: CASSELGYEQYF. For the CDR3, the DNA is TGCGCCAGCAGTGAGCTTGGCTACGAGCAGTACTTC.

The CDR3, as DNA: TGCAGCGTTGTTCGGGAACAGAACACCGGGGAGCTGTTTTTT. Translation: CSVVREQNTGELFF. The chain uses TRBV29-1 and TRBJ2-2; tentatively, D is TRBD2 (5 bases). CDR1 and CDR2 from the germline V gene are SQVTM and ANQGSEA. V dropped 4 bases and J dropped 1 base, with 10 bases sitting between them. The CDR3 is made up of 14 amino acids.

V usage is TRBV7-9 and J usage is TRBJ1-4, with TRBD1 matching 7 bases. Trimming at V came to 4 bases and at J to 7 bases, leaving 9 bases not matched to a gene. Germline CDR1 is SEHNR and CDR2 is FQNEAQ (reference sequence). This CDR3 spans 15 amino acids. The CDR3 sequence: CASSSGQVEGEKLFF. The CDR3 DNA sequence: TGTGCCAGCAGCTCCGGACAGGTTGAAGGTGAAAAACTGTTTTTT. The whole variable domain, remainder taken from reference TRBV7-9 and TRBJ1-4, is DTGVSQNPRHKITKRGQNVTFRCDPISEHNRLYWYRQTLGQGPEFLTYFQNEAQLEKSRLLSDRFSAERPKGSFSTLEIQRTEQGDSAMYLCASSSGQVEGEKLFFGSGTQLSVL.

The V and J genes are TRBV3-1 (or the pseudogene TRBV3-2) and TRBJ2-7; no clear D. Germline V lookup: CDR1 LGHDT, CDR2 YNNKEL (reference sequence). V was trimmed by 1 base and J by 6 bases, leaving 7 bases between them. CDR3 length: 12 residues. The CDR3 loop is CASSQVDREQYF. In DNA, the CDR3 is TGTGCCAGCAGCCAAGTGGATCGCGAGCAGTACTTC.

The J gene is TRBJ1-1, the V gene TRBV27, with D unresolved. Germline lookup yields CDR1 MNHEY and CDR2 SMNVEV (reference sequence). The V gene lost 4 bases and the J gene lost 6 bases, with 18 bases spanning the gap. The CDR3 loop spans 15 amino acids. CDR3 in amino acids: CASSYSGPSMSEAFF. The DNA of the CDR3 is TGTGCCAGCAGTTACTCCGGGCCCTCTATGTCTGAAGCTTTCTTT.

The chain is built from TRBV7-8 and TRBJ1-5; 10 bases are a match to TRBD1. V trimming: 3 bases; J trimming: 4 bases; junction bases outside the gene matches: 9. The CDR3 has 17 residues. Germline values: CDR1 SGHVS, CDR2 FQNEAQ. CDR3 in DNA: TGTGCCAGCAGCTTCCACAGGGACAGGGGAGCAAATCAGCCCCAGCATTTT. This translates into CASSFHRDRGANQPQHF.

DNA for the CDR3: TGTGCCAGCAGTTACAAGGGCCAAGAGACCCAGTACTTC. It translates to CASSYKGQETQYF. This chain connects TRBV6-5 to TRBJ2-5, with no clear D. CDR3 length: 13 residues. The V gene lost 2 bases and the J gene lost 1 base, with 5 bases spanning the gap. Per the germline V gene, CDR1 is MNHEY and CDR2 is SVGAGI.

This chain connects TRBV27 to TRBJ1-4; 7 bases are shared with TRBD1. Germline values: CDR1 MNHEY, CDR2 SMNVEV (reference sequence). The junction had 13 bases not matched to a gene; V was cut back by 10 bases and J by 5 bases. CDR3 length: 15 amino acids. The CDR3 nucleotides read TGTGCCATCCGCCGGGTCGGGACAGAGAATGAAAAACTGTTTTTT. Amino acids: CAIRRVGTENEKLFF.

V and J are TRBV4-3 and TRBJ2-1; D is possibly TRBD2 (5 bases). V was clipped by 4 bases and J by 7 bases, with 14 bases between them. Germline V CDR1 and CDR2: LGHNA, YSLEER. This CDR3 is 14 amino acids long. The DNA for the CDR3 is TGCGCCAGCAGCCCCAACATACAGCGGAATGAGCAGTTCTTC. Amino acid sequence: CASSPNIQRNEQFF.

The chain combines TRBV12-3 or TRBV12-4 with TRBJ2-3; D remains unclear. The V and J ends lost 1 base and 2 bases respectively, with 4 bases between them. CDR3 length: 13 residues. The CDR3 loop is CASSLGPTDTQYF. The CDR3, as DNA: TGTGCCAGCAGTTTAGGTCCCACAGATACGCAGTATTTT.